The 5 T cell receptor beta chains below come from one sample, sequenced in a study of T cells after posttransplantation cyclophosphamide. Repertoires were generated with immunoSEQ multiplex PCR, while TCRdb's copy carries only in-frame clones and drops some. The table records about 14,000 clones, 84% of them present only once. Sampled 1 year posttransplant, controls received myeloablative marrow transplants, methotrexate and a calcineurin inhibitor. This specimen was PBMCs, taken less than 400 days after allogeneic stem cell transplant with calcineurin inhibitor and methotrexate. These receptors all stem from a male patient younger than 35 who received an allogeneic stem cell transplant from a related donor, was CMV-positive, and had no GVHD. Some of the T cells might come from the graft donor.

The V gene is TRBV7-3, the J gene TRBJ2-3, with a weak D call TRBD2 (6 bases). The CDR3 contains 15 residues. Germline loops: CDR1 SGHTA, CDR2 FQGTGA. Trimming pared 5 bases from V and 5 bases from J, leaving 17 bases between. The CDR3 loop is CASSIAGAGLDTQYF. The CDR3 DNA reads TGTGCCAGCAGCATAGCTGGGGCGGGGTTAGATACGCAGTATTTT.

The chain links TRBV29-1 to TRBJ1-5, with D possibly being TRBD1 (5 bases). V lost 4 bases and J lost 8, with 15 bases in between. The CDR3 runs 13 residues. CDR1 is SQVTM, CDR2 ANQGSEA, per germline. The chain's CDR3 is CSVGQGKREPQHF. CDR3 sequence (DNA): TGCAGCGTTGGGCAGGGAAAAAGAGAGCCCCAGCATTTT.

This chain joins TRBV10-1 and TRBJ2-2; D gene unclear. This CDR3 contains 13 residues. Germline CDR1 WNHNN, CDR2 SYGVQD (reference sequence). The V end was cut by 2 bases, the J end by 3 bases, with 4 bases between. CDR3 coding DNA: TGCGCCAGCAGTGAGCGGGACACCGGGGAGCTGTTTTTT. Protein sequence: CASSERDTGELFF.

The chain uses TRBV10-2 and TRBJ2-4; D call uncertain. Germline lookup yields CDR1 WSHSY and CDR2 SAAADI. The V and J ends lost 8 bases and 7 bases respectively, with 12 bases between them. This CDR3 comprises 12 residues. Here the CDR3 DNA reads TGCGCCAGCTATGACGGGTTGAACATTCAGTACTTC. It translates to CASYDGLNIQYF.

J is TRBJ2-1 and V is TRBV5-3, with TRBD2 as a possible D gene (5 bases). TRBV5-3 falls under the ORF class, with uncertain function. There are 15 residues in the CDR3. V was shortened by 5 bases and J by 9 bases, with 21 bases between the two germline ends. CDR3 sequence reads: CARRFSSIPYGEQFF. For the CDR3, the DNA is TGTGCCAGAAGATTCTCTAGCATACCTTACGGTGAGCAGTTCTTC.